The following is a T cell receptor beta chain sequence with its context. Its cognate antigen is unknown. The data stem from a study of cytomegalovirus exposure and HLA in healthy donors. Study context: The roughly 120 validation repertoires, a later analysis reported, used the same platform as the approximately 730 repertoires from the first cohort. Study conclusions and caveats: The majority of TCR sequences were rare, yet some public TCRs appeared in many donors. Using the classifier, cytomegalovirus status was reportedly diagnosed with high specificity and sensitivity. Cytomegalovirus-associated status was assigned to 150 or so TCR beta chains.

TCRdb's copy holds only in-frame clones and misses some; the assay was immunoSEQ multiplex PCR. The sample holds some 73,000 clones, 80% to 90% seen once. Germline trimming cut 2 bases from V and 1 base from J; bases unmatched to any gene: 0. This CDR3 contains 16 residues. Germline V CDR1 and CDR2: MRHNA, SNTAGT. The sample taken for sequencing was PBMCs. The clonotype was recovered from a young woman in good health and CMV-seropositive. The V and J genes are TRBV6-4 and TRBJ2-3, with 13 bases matching TRBD2. The CDR3 region has the DNA TGTGCCAGCAGTGACGGGACTAGCGGGGGCACAGATACGCAGTATTTT. Translation: CASSDGTSGGTDTQYF.